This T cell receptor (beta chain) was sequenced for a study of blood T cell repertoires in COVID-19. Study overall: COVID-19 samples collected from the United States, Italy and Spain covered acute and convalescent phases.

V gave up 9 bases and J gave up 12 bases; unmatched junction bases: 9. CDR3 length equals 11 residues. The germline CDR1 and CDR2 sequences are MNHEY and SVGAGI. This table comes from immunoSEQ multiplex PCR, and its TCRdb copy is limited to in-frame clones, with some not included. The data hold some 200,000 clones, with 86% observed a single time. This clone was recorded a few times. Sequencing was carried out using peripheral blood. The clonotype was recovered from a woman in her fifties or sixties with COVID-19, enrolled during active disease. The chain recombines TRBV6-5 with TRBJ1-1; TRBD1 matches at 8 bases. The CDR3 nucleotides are TGTGCCAGTTCCGGGACAGGCCGACCTTTCTTT. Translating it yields CASSGTGRPFF.